A selection of T cell receptor beta chains follows, all from one sample in a study of blood T cell repertoires in COVID-19. The protocol was immunoSEQ multiplex PCR, while the TCRdb copy is restricted to in-frame clones and leaves out a portion. Here the sample spans tens of thousands of clones, 88% being singletons. The sequenced material came from peripheral blood. All receptors come from a woman aged 55-75 years with acute or convalescent COVID-19. Each CDR3 is given with its conserved first and last residue. Each record gives: V gene, clone size, D gene, J gene, CDR3 DNA, CDR3 protein. A D gene is named only where the DNA matches it firmly. Clone size, where shown, is once, few, many, or a class for clones that have expanded.

V gene: TRBV7-2; clone size: .; D gene: TRBD1; J gene: TRBJ1-6; CDR3 DNA: TGTGCCAGCAGCCCCAGACAGGGACGATCACCCCTCCACTTT; CDR3 protein: CASSPRQGRSPLHF
V gene: TRBV5-1; clone size: .; D gene: .; J gene: TRBJ1-1; CDR3 DNA: TGCGCCAGCAGCTTGGGCGACAGTCATCGGGAAGCTTTCTTT; CDR3 protein: CASSLGDSHREAFF
V gene: TRBV3-1/TRBV3-2; clone size: .; D gene: TRBD1; J gene: TRBJ2-5; CDR3 DNA: TGTGCCAGCAGCCCGGGACAGGGGGAAGAGACCCAGTACTTC; CDR3 protein: CASSPGQGEETQYF
V gene: TRBV7-9; clone size: .; D gene: .; J gene: TRBJ1-1; CDR3 DNA: TGTGCCAGCAGCTTAATGGGGAGTGAAGCTTTCTTT; CDR3 protein: CASSLMGSEAFF
V gene: TRBV6-5; clone size: .; D gene: TRBD2; J gene: TRBJ2-1; CDR3 DNA: TGTGCCAGCAGACCGGGACTAGTGGGGCATGAGCAGTTCTTC; CDR3 protein: CASRPGLVGHEQFF
V gene: TRBV24-1; clone size: .; D gene: TRBD1; J gene: TRBJ2-5; CDR3 DNA: TGTGCCACCAGTGATTCTACAGGACAGGGACCCCAAGAGACCCAGTACTTC; CDR3 protein: CATSDSTGQGPQETQYF
V gene: TRBV28; clone size: .; D gene: TRBD2; J gene: TRBJ2-3; CDR3 DNA: TGTGCCAGCATACGGGGGGGCAGTTTAGATACGCAGTATTTT; CDR3 protein: CASIRGGSLDTQYF
V gene: TRBV25-1; clone size: .; D gene: TRBD1; J gene: TRBJ1-2; CDR3 DNA: TGTGCCAGCAGTGAAATAGACAGGGAGGAAAGGGGCTACACCTTC; CDR3 protein: CASSEIDREERGYTF
V gene: TRBV5-4; clone size: .; D gene: TRBD1; J gene: TRBJ2-3; CDR3 DNA: TGTGCCAGCAGCTTGAGTCAGGGGGCCACAGATACGCAGTATTTT; CDR3 protein: CASSLSQGATDTQYF
V gene: TRBV7-2; clone size: .; D gene: .; J gene: TRBJ1-3; CDR3 DNA: TGTGCCAGCAGCTTAGAACGGGGAAACACCATATATTTT; CDR3 protein: CASSLERGNTIYF
V gene: TRBV6-5; clone size: .; D gene: .; J gene: TRBJ2-4; CDR3 DNA: TGTGCCAGCAGTTCACCCGGAGGAGTGCTTACAAACATTCAGTACTTC; CDR3 protein: CASSSPGGVLTNIQYF
V gene: TRBV6-5; clone size: .; D gene: .; J gene: TRBJ1-1; CDR3 DNA: TGTGCCAGCAGCCCCGGGACACCGAACACTGAAGCTTTCTTT; CDR3 protein: CASSPGTPNTEAFF
V gene: TRBV5-6; clone size: .; D gene: .; J gene: TRBJ2-1; CDR3 DNA: TGTGCCAGCAGCGCCCTACAGGGCAATGAGCAGTTCTTC; CDR3 protein: CASSALQGNEQFF
V gene: TRBV6-2/TRBV6-3; clone size: .; D gene: .; J gene: TRBJ1-6; CDR3 DNA: TGTGCCAGCAGTTCATACAGAAATTCACCCCTCCACTTT; CDR3 protein: CASSSYRNSPLHF
V gene: TRBV5-4; clone size: once; D gene: TRBD1; J gene: TRBJ2-5; CDR3 DNA: TGTGCCAGCAGCTTGTTGGGACAGCTTCAAGAGACCCAGTACTTC; CDR3 protein: CASSLLGQLQETQYF
V gene: TRBV5-4; clone size: .; D gene: .; J gene: TRBJ2-5; CDR3 DNA: TGTGCCAGCAGCTTGCCGGGGATTCAAGAGACCCAGTACTTC; CDR3 protein: CASSLPGIQETQYF
V gene: TRBV29-1; clone size: .; D gene: TRBD1; J gene: TRBJ1-2; CDR3 DNA: TGCAGCGTTGAAGGGCAGGGGGGCTATGGCTACACCTTC; CDR3 protein: CSVEGQGGYGYTF
V gene: TRBV5-1; clone size: few; D gene: .; J gene: TRBJ1-1; CDR3 DNA: TGCGCCAGCAGCTTGGCCGCGGGGGTGAACACTGAAGCTTTCTTT; CDR3 protein: CASSLAAGVNTEAFF
V gene: TRBV7-2; clone size: .; D gene: TRBD2; J gene: TRBJ2-1; CDR3 DNA: TGTGCCAGCAGCTTAGCGTGGACTAGCACCAATGAGCAGTTCTTC; CDR3 protein: CASSLAWTSTNEQFF
V gene: TRBV7-3; clone size: .; D gene: TRBD1; J gene: TRBJ2-3; CDR3 DNA: TGTGCCAGCAGCAGGCGACAGGGCGATACGCAGTATTTT; CDR3 protein: CASSRRQGDTQYF
V gene: TRBV28; clone size: .; D gene: .; J gene: TRBJ1-5; CDR3 DNA: TGTGCCAGCAGTCCAATCCGGGGGGAACCCCAGCATTTT; CDR3 protein: CASSPIRGEPQHF
V gene: TRBV6-5; clone size: .; D gene: TRBD1; J gene: TRBJ1-4; CDR3 DNA: TGTGCCAGCAGTCCCCCGGGACAGAGAAATGAAAAACTGTTTTTT; CDR3 protein: CASSPPGQRNEKLFF
V gene: TRBV5-4; clone size: .; D gene: .; J gene: TRBJ2-2; CDR3 DNA: TGTGCCAGCAGCTCCCTCTACGGGACTTCCAACACCGGGGAGCTGTTTTTT; CDR3 protein: CASSSLYGTSNTGELFF
V gene: TRBV6-1; clone size: .; D gene: .; J gene: TRBJ1-6; CDR3 DNA: TGTGCCAGCAGTGAGCTCACAGGTCTGTCATATAATTCACCCCTCCACTTT; CDR3 protein: CASSELTGLSYNSPLHF
V gene: TRBV5-4; clone size: once; D gene: .; J gene: TRBJ1-2; CDR3 DNA: TGTGCCAGCAGCGCTGCGAGGGCCGTAGGGAGCTATGGCTACACCTTC; CDR3 protein: CASSAARAVGSYGYTF
V gene: TRBV5-1; clone size: .; D gene: .; J gene: TRBJ1-2; CDR3 DNA: TGCGCCAGCAGCTCCGCACAGGGCGCAGCAGGCTATGGCTACACCTTC; CDR3 protein: CASSSAQGAAGYGYTF
V gene: TRBV2; clone size: .; D gene: .; J gene: TRBJ1-2; CDR3 DNA: TGTGCCAGCAACGGAGAGGTCTATGGCTACACCTTC; CDR3 protein: CASNGEVYGYTF
V gene: TRBV29-1; clone size: once; D gene: TRBD2; J gene: TRBJ2-5; CDR3 DNA: TGCAGCGTTGAGGGGGGACTAGCTTACCAAGAGACCCAGTACTTC; CDR3 protein: CSVEGGLAYQETQYF
V gene: TRBV5-1; clone size: .; D gene: TRBD2; J gene: TRBJ2-5; CDR3 DNA: TGCGCCAGCAGCTTGGAGAGGCCTAGCGGGGGAGAGACCCAGTACTTC; CDR3 protein: CASSLERPSGGETQYF
V gene: TRBV5-1; clone size: .; D gene: .; J gene: TRBJ2-1; CDR3 DNA: TGCGCCAGCAGCTTGAGTAGCGGCTCCTACAATGAGCAGTTCTTC; CDR3 protein: CASSLSSGSYNEQFF
V gene: TRBV6-4; clone size: .; D gene: .; J gene: TRBJ1-2; CDR3 DNA: TGTGCCAGCAGGTGGGGGGAATTGGATCTCAGACTGAACTATGGCTACACCTTC; CDR3 protein: CASRWGELDLRLNYGYTF
V gene: TRBV11-2; clone size: .; D gene: .; J gene: TRBJ1-4; CDR3 DNA: TGTGCCAGCAGCTTAGGCGCGACGCAGGGCGCGACAACTAATGAAAAACTGTTTTTT; CDR3 protein: CASSLGATQGATTNEKLFF
V gene: TRBV5-6; clone size: .; D gene: .; J gene: TRBJ2-2; CDR3 DNA: TGTGCCAGCAGTTTTACCTATAGACAATCCGGGGAGCTGTTTTTT; CDR3 protein: CASSFTYRQSGELFF
V gene: TRBV6-2/TRBV6-3; clone size: .; D gene: .; J gene: TRBJ2-3; CDR3 DNA: TGTGCCAGCAGTTACGTGCAGAACACAGATACGCAGTATTTT; CDR3 protein: CASSYVQNTDTQYF
V gene: TRBV29-1; clone size: .; D gene: .; J gene: TRBJ1-1; CDR3 DNA: TGCAGCGCCGATTCAGGGAACACTGAAGCTTTCTTT; CDR3 protein: CSADSGNTEAFF
V gene: TRBV4-3; clone size: few; D gene: TRBD1; J gene: TRBJ1-1; CDR3 DNA: TGCGCCAGCAGCCGAAACAGGGGGAACACTGAAGCTTTCTTT; CDR3 protein: CASSRNRGNTEAFF
V gene: TRBV15; clone size: .; D gene: .; J gene: TRBJ1-3; CDR3 DNA: TGTGCCACCAGCAGAGATGCTGGGGCGGGAAACACCATATATTTT; CDR3 protein: CATSRDAGAGNTIYF
V gene: TRBV7-9; clone size: .; D gene: TRBD2; J gene: TRBJ2-4; CDR3 DNA: TGTGCCAGCAGCTTACCCGTAGCGGGAGGAGGAAACATTCAGTACTTC; CDR3 protein: CASSLPVAGGGNIQYF
V gene: TRBV14; clone size: .; D gene: .; J gene: TRBJ1-1; CDR3 DNA: TGTGCCAGCAGCCTGCGACACGGCGACACTGAAGCTTTCTTT; CDR3 protein: CASSLRHGDTEAFF
V gene: TRBV21-1; clone size: .; D gene: .; J gene: TRBJ2-1; CDR3 DNA: TGTGCCAGCAGCAAAGGACTAGCGGCCCGCAATGAGCAGTTCTTC; CDR3 protein: CASSKGLAARNEQFF
V gene: TRBV6-5; clone size: .; D gene: TRBD2; J gene: TRBJ2-4; CDR3 DNA: TGTGCCAGCAGGTCTAGCGGGGCCAAAAACATTCAGTACTTC; CDR3 protein: CASRSSGAKNIQYF
V gene: TRBV7-2; clone size: .; D gene: .; J gene: TRBJ1-2; CDR3 DNA: TGTGCCAGCAGCTTCGCCGGGTGGGGCTACACCTTC; CDR3 protein: CASSFAGWGYTF
V gene: TRBV27; clone size: .; D gene: .; J gene: TRBJ1-5; CDR3 DNA: TGTGCCAGTGGGGGGGAAGGCAATCAGCCCCAGCATTTT; CDR3 protein: CASGGEGNQPQHF
V gene: TRBV4-1; clone size: .; D gene: TRBD1; J gene: TRBJ2-1; CDR3 DNA: TGCGCCAGCAGCCAAAAATGGGCTGAGACAGGGAGCTCCTACAATGAGCAGTTCTTC; CDR3 protein: CASSQKWAETGSSYNEQFF
V gene: TRBV2; clone size: .; D gene: TRBD2; J gene: TRBJ2-3; CDR3 DNA: TGTGCCAGCAACCTCCCGCCGGGGCGGGGGGGAAGCACAGATACGCAGTATTTT; CDR3 protein: CASNLPPGRGGSTDTQYF
V gene: TRBV28; clone size: .; D gene: .; J gene: TRBJ2-6; CDR3 DNA: TGTGCCAGCACCCTGGGAGGATCTGGGGCCAACGTCCTGACTTTC; CDR3 protein: CASTLGGSGANVLTF
V gene: TRBV6-5; clone size: .; D gene: TRBD2; J gene: TRBJ2-1; CDR3 DNA: TGTGCCAGCGGAGGACTAGCGGGAGTTGGTGAGCAGTTCTTC; CDR3 protein: CASGGLAGVGEQFF
V gene: TRBV19; clone size: .; D gene: TRBD1; J gene: TRBJ2-1; CDR3 DNA: TGTGCCAGTATCCCCGGGACAGGGGCGCTCAGCTCCTACAATGAGCAGTTCTTC; CDR3 protein: CASIPGTGALSSYNEQFF
V gene: TRBV2; clone size: .; D gene: .; J gene: TRBJ2-3; CDR3 DNA: TGTGCCAGCACCCCCGGGGGGCCCCCGGCAGATACGCAGTATTTT; CDR3 protein: CASTPGGPPADTQYF
V gene: TRBV3-1/TRBV3-2; clone size: once; D gene: TRBD1; J gene: TRBJ1-3; CDR3 DNA: TGTGCCAGCAGCCGAGGGGGCTACTCTGGAAACACCATATATTTT; CDR3 protein: CASSRGGYSGNTIYF
V gene: TRBV7-3; clone size: .; D gene: .; J gene: TRBJ2-1; CDR3 DNA: TGTGCCAGCAGCTTAACTCCCTGGACAGAAACGTTCTCCTACAATGAGCAGTTCTTC; CDR3 protein: CASSLTPWTETFSYNEQFF
V gene: TRBV4-2; clone size: .; D gene: .; J gene: TRBJ2-6; CDR3 DNA: TGTGCCAGCAGCCAGGCGGGCAACTCTGGGGCCAACGTCCTGACTTTC; CDR3 protein: CASSQAGNSGANVLTF
V gene: TRBV10-3; clone size: .; D gene: TRBD1; J gene: TRBJ2-5; CDR3 DNA: TGTGCCATCAGTGCAACGGGACAGGAGAAAGAGACCCAGTACTTC; CDR3 protein: CAISATGQEKETQYF